The clone carrying this T cell receptor (beta chain) appeared a single time. The antigen is unknown. Germline V lookup: CDR1 SGHAT, CDR2 FQNNGV. V lost 4 bases and J lost 8, with 11 bases in between. The CDR3 length is 12 residues. The data derive from a study of OX40 agonist ivuxolimab in advanced cancers. At the level of the study: The treatment was a fully human IgG2 OX40 agonist, ivuxolimab. Of the participants, 40% had some prior anti-PD-1, anti-PD-L1 or anti-CTLA-4 therapy, which was allowed. Study-wide results and caveats: Some patients without response likewise showed low normalized clonal expansion. Determination of antigen specificity was not performed for the expanded peripheral T cells.

The method was immunoSEQ multiplex PCR; TCRdb's version includes in-frame clones alone and lacks a portion of them. The sample lists around 83,000 clones, less than 85% seen once, with under 7.5% in the top ten. The sequence came from an adult with an advanced solid tumor such as melanoma, head and neck, liver or kidney cancer. V and J are TRBV11-2 and TRBJ1-2; D is perhaps TRBD1 (6 bases). The sequencing here drew on CD4+ or CD8+ T cells sorted from blood, taken in a trial of the OX40 agonist ivuxolimab. As DNA, the CDR3 is TGTGCCAGCAGCTCCCAGGGGATGGGCTACACCTTC. Translated: CASSSQGMGYTF. The full variable domain, in which reference TRBV11-2 and TRBJ1-2 provide the parts outside the CDR3, is EAGVAQSPRYKIIEKRQSVAFWCNPISGHATLYWYQQILGQGPKLLIQFQNNGVVDDSQLPKDRFSAERLKGVDSTLKIQPAKLEDSAVYLCASSSQGMGYTFGSGTRLTVV.